A selection of T cell receptor beta chains follows, all from one sample in a study of T cells in Graves' hyperthyroidism and ophthalmopathy. TCRdb reprocessed the multiplex PCR reads via MiXCR and lists one record per CDR3 protein. The sample carries about 300,000 distinct CDR3 sequences, roughly 17% recorded once. The sample consisted of blood. These receptors were collected from a man aged 25 to 40 with Graves' hyperthyroidism. CDR3s include the opening cysteine and the closing phenylalanine or tryptophan. A D gene is named only where the DNA matches it firmly. Clone size is shown for a subset of rows, as once, few, many or a class of expanded clone.

.	TRBD1	TRBV15	TRBJ1-2	CATRRQGLNYGYTF	TGTGCCACCAGGAGACAGGGATTGAACTATGGCTACACCTTC
many	.	TRBV12-3/TRBV12-4	TRBJ1-1	CASSLARNTEAFF	TGTGCCAGCAGTTTAGCGAGAAACACTGAAGCTTTCTTT
.	.	TRBV3-1	TRBJ1-2	CASSQDRVGYTF	TGTGCCAGCAGCCAAGACCGGGTTGGCTACACCTTC
few	.	TRBV7-9	TRBJ2-5	CASATSQETQYF	TGTGCCAGCGCGACCTCCCAAGAGACCCAGTACTTC
few	.	TRBV24-1	TRBJ1-1	CATSEGDTRVEAFF	TGTGCCACCAGTGAGGGGGACACCCGAGTCGAAGCTTTCTTT
.	.	TRBV28	TRBJ2-7	CASSLLGGMYEQYF	TGTGCCAGCAGTTTACTAGGGGGGATGTACGAGCAGTACTTC
many	.	TRBV12-3/TRBV12-4	TRBJ1-5	CASSENSPHQPQHF	TGTGCCAGCAGTGAGAACAGCCCCCATCAGCCCCAGCATTTT
.	TRBD2	TRBV13	TRBJ2-1	CATTSGRTPYNEQFF	TGTGCCACCACTAGCGGGAGGACTCCTTACAATGAGCAGTTCTTC
.	.	TRBV28	TRBJ1-6	CASSSRGQTYNSPLHF	TGTGCCAGCAGTTCCCGAGGGCAGACCTATAATTCACCCCTCCACTTT
.	.	TRBV20-1	TRBJ2-1	CSAPSPTSGKINEQFF	TGCAGTGCTCCTTCCCCAACATCGGGCAAAATCAATGAGCAGTTCTTC
many	.	TRBV5-1	TRBJ1-1	CASSLWGNQRNTEAFF	TGCGCCAGCAGCTTGTGGGGGAATCAGCGGAACACTGAAGCTTTCTTT
many	.	TRBV12-3/TRBV12-4	TRBJ1-1	CASRPPEDNTEAFF	TGTGCCAGCAGGCCCCCGGAGGACAACACTGAAGCTTTCTTT
few	.	TRBV19	TRBJ2-7	CASSVGIRGEQYF	TGTGCCAGTAGTGTAGGGATCCGCGGGGAGCAGTACTTC
few	TRBD1	TRBV4-2	TRBJ2-5	CASSQDLGTGGETQYF	TGTGCCAGCAGCCAAGATCTTGGGACAGGGGGTGAGACCCAGTACTTC
.	.	TRBV2	TRBJ2-7	CASGGASSYEQYF	TGTGCCAGTGGGGGGGCTAGCTCCTACGAGCAGTACTTC
few	.	TRBV4-2	TRBJ1-3	CASSQDHHLSGNTIYF	TGTGCCAGCAGCCAAGATCATCACCTGTCTGGAAACACCATATATTTT
many	.	TRBV12-3/TRBV12-4	TRBJ2-1	CASSLLRYNEQFF	TGTGCCAGCAGTTTATTGCGGTACAATGAGCAGTTCTTC
many	TRBD1	TRBV28	TRBJ1-2	CASTTTGQAAGYTF	TGTGCCAGCACCACAACGGGACAGGCGGCCGGCTACACCTTC
many	TRBD1	TRBV20-1	TRBJ2-7	CSATWTGAVYEQYF	TGCAGTGCAACCTGGACAGGAGCCGTCTACGAGCAGTACTTC
many	TRBD2	TRBV27	TRBJ2-7	CASRALIRLAGLSSYEQYF	TGTGCCAGCAGGGCCCTCATTAGACTAGCGGGATTGTCGTCCTACGAGCAGTACTTC
.	TRBD2	TRBV7-9	TRBJ2-5	CASSLVPGGPGETQYF	TGTGCCAGCAGCTTAGTGCCGGGAGGGCCGGGGGAGACCCAGTACTTC
.	TRBD1	TRBV12-3/TRBV12-4	TRBJ2-1	CASSPGGTGSSYNEQFF	TGTGCCAGCAGCCCAGGGGGGACAGGGAGCTCCTACAATGAGCAGTTCTTC
many	.	TRBV7-2	TRBJ1-2	CASSLVGGSYGYTF	TGTGCCAGCAGCTTAGTTGGGGGGAGCTATGGCTACACCTTC
many	TRBD1	TRBV28	TRBJ1-1	CASTLPDRGAFF	TGTGCCAGCACCCTACCGGACAGGGGAGCTTTCTTT
few	.	TRBV20-1	TRBJ2-1	CSASQGQRARKRFF	TGCAGTGCTAGTCAGGGACAACGAGCCCGTAAGCGGTTCTTC
.	TRBD2	TRBV20-1	TRBJ2-5	CSAATGTRAETQYF	TGCAGTGCCGCCACCGGGACTAGGGCGGAGACCCAGTACTTC
.	TRBD1	TRBV6-1	TRBJ2-5	CASSGLTGGETQYF	TGTGCCAGCAGTGGCCTGACAGGGGGGGAGACCCAGTACTTC
.	.	TRBV12-3/TRBV12-4	TRBJ1-5	CATRGGGNQPQHF	TGTGCCACCCGGGGGGGTGGCAATCAGCCCCAGCATTTT
.	TRBD1	TRBV5-1	TRBJ2-2	CASSRDRGNTGELFF	TGCGCCAGCAGCCGCGACAGGGGGAACACCGGGGAGCTGTTTTTT
few	TRBD1	TRBV7-2	TRBJ1-2	CASSLAGQGEYGYTF	TGTGCCAGCAGCCTGGCAGGACAGGGAGAATATGGCTACACCTTC
many	TRBD1	TRBV11-1	TRBJ1-1	CASSLFPRGMNTEAFF	TGTGCCAGCAGCTTATTTCCCAGGGGGATGAACACTGAAGCTTTCTTT
many	TRBD1	TRBV3-1	TRBJ2-5	CASTRRTGGGETQYF	TGTGCCAGCACCCGAAGGACAGGGGGCGGGGAGACCCAGTACTTC
many	.	TRBV7-9	TRBJ2-3	CASGLRTPGDTQYF	TGTGCCAGCGGATTGAGGACCCCAGGCGATACGCAGTATTTT
.	.	TRBV14	TRBJ2-5	CASSRLRQGTQYF	TGTGCCAGCAGCCGGCTTCGCCAAGGGACCCAGTACTTC
many	.	TRBV5-1	TRBJ2-6	CASSLDGFRSGANVLTF	TGCGCCAGCAGCTTGGACGGATTCCGCTCTGGGGCCAACGTCCTGACTTTC
many	TRBD2	TRBV6-1	TRBJ2-5	CASSEGGGRAETQYF	TGTGCCAGCAGTGAAGGCGGGGGGCGCGCCGAGACCCAGTACTTC
many	.	TRBV20-1	TRBJ2-7	CSAKNASSYEQYF	TGCAGTGCTAAAAATGCTAGCTCCTACGAGCAGTACTTC
.	TRBD1	TRBV12-3/TRBV12-4	TRBJ2-2	CASSRPGTGYTGELFF	TGTGCCAGCAGTCGTCCCGGGACAGGGTACACCGGGGAGCTGTTTTTT
.	.	TRBV30	TRBJ1-5	CAWSAGGQSQPQHF	TGTGCCTGGAGCGCGGGGGGCCAAAGTCAGCCCCAGCATTTT
.	.	TRBV2	TRBJ1-4	CASTPRGRAEKLFF	TGTGCCAGCACCCCCCGGGGTCGGGCCGAAAAACTGTTTTTT
many	.	TRBV18	TRBJ1-1	CASSPIDTEAFF	TGTGCCAGCTCACCAATTGACACTGAAGCTTTCTTT
many	.	TRBV7-8	TRBJ2-5	CALGGRKETQYF	TGTGCACTCGGGGGGCGCAAAGAGACCCAGTACTTC
.	TRBD2	TRBV29-1	TRBJ2-7	CSVGGGDKEYF	TGCAGCGTCGGGGGGGGCGATAAGGAGTACTTC
few	TRBD2	TRBV20-1	TRBJ2-3	CSAAGLAGGGTDTQYF	TGCAGTGCAGCTGGACTAGCGGGAGGAGGCACAGATACGCAGTATTTT
few	.	TRBV3-1	TRBJ1-5	CASSQQGYGPQHF	TGTGCCAGCAGCCAACAGGGTTATGGGCCCCAGCATTTT
.	TRBD2	TRBV5-1	TRBJ2-1	CASSLVGGLAGERGNEQFF	TGCGCCAGCAGCTTGGTGGGGGGACTAGCGGGAGAGCGGGGCAATGAGCAGTTCTTC
many	.	TRBV30	TRBJ2-3	CAWSARGYTDTQYF	TGTGCCTGGAGTGCCAGGGGTTACACAGATACGCAGTATTTT
many	TRBD1	TRBV5-6	TRBJ2-1	CASSQSGTGFDEQFF	TGTGCCAGCAGCCAGTCCGGGACAGGTTTTGATGAGCAGTTCTTC
many	TRBD2	TRBV20-1	TRBJ2-1	CSATRGGRSYNEQFF	TGCAGTGCTACGCGGGGCGGGAGAAGCTATAATGAGCAGTTCTTC
many	.	TRBV13	TRBJ2-7	CASSTGSSYEQYF	TGTGCCAGCAGCACCGGGAGCTCCTACGAGCAGTACTTC
.	.	TRBV18	TRBJ1-1	CASSPLPGTEAFF	TGTGCCAGCTCACCATTGCCGGGGACTGAAGCTTTCTTT
.	.	TRBV4-1	TRBJ2-7	CASSPRETSYEQYF	TGCGCCAGCTCCCCAAGGGAGACCTCCTACGAGCAGTACTTC
many	.	TRBV5-1	TRBJ2-3	CASRQGGSTSTDTQYF	TGCGCCAGCAGGCAGGGTGGTAGTACTAGCACAGATACGCAGTATTTT
.	.	TRBV7-2	TRBJ2-3	CASSPSRLVNVFSSTDTQYF	TGTGCCAGCAGCCCGAGCCGACTAGTGAATGTCTTCTCTAGCACAGATACGCAGTATTTT
many	.	TRBV29-1	TRBJ2-5	CSVEEGTVGKTQYF	TGCAGCGTTGAGGAAGGGACCGTTGGAAAGACCCAGTACTTC
.	TRBD2	TRBV7-3	TRBJ2-6	CASSRGLAGGLGANVLTF	TGTGCCAGCAGCCGAGGACTAGCGGGAGGGTTAGGGGCCAACGTCCTGACTTTC